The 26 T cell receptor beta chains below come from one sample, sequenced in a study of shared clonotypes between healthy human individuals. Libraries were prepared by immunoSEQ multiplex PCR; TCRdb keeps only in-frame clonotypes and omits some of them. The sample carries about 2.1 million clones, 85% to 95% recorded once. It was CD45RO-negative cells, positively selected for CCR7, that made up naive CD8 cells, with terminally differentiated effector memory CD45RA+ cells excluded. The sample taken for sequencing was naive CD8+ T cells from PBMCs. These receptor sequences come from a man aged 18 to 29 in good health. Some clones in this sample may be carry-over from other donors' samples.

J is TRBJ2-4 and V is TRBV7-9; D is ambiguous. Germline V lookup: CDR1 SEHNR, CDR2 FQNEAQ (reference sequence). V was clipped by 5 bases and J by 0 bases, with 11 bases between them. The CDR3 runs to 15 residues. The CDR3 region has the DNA TGTGCCAGCAGCAGACCAGTTCTAGCCAAAAACATTCAGTACTTC. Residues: CASSRPVLAKNIQYF.

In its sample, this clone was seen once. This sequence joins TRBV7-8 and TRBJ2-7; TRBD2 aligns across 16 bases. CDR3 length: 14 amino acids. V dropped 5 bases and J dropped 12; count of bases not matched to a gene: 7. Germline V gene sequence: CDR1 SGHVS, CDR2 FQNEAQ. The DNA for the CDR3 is TGTGCCAGCAGCCCGGGACTAGCGGGAGGGCCGGCGTACTTC. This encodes CASSPGLAGGPAYF.

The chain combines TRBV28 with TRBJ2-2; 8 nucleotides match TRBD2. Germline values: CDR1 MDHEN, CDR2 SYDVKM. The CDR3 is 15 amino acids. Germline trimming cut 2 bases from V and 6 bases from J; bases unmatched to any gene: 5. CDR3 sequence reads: CASSLPAGVAGELFF. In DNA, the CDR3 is TGTGCCAGCAGTTTACCAGCGGGAGTCGCCGGGGAGCTGTTTTTT.

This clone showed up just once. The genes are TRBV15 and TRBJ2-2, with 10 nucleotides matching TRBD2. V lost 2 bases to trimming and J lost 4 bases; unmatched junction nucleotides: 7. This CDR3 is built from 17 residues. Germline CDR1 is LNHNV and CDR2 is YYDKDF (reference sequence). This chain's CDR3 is CATSRQLGLASTGELFF. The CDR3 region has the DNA TGTGCCACCAGCAGACAACTGGGACTAGCGTCCACCGGGGAGCTGTTTTTT. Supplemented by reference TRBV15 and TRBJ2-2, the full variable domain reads DAMVIQNPRYQVTQFGKPVTLSCSQTLNHNVMYWYQQKSSQAPKLLFHYYDKDFNNEADTPDNFQSRRPNTSFCFLDIRSPGLGDTAMYLCATSRQLGLASTGELFFGEGSRLTVL.

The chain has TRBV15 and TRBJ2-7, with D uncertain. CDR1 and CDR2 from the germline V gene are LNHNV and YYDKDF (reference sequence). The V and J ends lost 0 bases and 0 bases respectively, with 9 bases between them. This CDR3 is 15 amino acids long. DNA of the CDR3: TGTGCCACCAGCAGAGAGGCAGCGAGCTCCTACGAGCAGTACTTC. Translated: CATSREAASSYEQYF.

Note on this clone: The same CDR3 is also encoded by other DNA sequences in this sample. CDR3 sequence (DNA): TGTGCCAGCAGTTTAAGGGGATACTACGAGCAGTACTTC. Protein sequence: CASSLRGYYEQYF. V gene TRBV27 combines with J gene TRBJ2-7, with D possibly matching TRBD1 (5 bases). V was cut by 2 bases and J by 3 bases, with 8 bases left in between. In germline, CDR1 is MNHEY, CDR2 SMNVEV (reference sequence). CDR3 length equals 13 residues.

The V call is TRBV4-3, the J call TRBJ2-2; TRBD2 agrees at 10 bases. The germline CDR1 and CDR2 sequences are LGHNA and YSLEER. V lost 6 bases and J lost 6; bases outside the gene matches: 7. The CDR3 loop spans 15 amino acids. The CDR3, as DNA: TGCGCCAGCAGTCCGGGACTAGCGTGGTCCGGGGAGCTGTTTTTT. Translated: CASSPGLAWSGELFF.

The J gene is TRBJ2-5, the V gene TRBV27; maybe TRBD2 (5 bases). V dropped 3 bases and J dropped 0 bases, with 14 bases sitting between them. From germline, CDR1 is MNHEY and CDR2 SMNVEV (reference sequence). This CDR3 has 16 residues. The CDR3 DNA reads TGTGCCAGCAGTTTCTCCGCCGGGAACTACCAAGAGACCCAGTACTTC. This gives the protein CASSFSAGNYQETQYF.

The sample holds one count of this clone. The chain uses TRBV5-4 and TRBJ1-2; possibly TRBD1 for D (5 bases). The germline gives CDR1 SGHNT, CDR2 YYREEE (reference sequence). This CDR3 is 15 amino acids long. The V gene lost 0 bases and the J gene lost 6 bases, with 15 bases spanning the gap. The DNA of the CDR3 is TGTGCCAGCAGCTTGGCGGTAGGGACCTGGGATGGCTACACCTTC. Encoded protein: CASSLAVGTWDGYTF. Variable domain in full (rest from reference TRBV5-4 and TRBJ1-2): ETGVTQSPTHLIKTRGQQVTLRCSSQSGHNTVSWYQQALGQGPQFIFQYYREEENGRGNFPPRFSGLQFPNYSSELNVNALELDDSALYLCASSLAVGTWDGYTFGSGTRLTVV.

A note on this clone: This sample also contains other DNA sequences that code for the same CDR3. The CDR3 DNA reads as TGCAGCGTTAGGGTCAGTTACGAGCAGTACTTC. It codes for CSVRVSYEQYF. The chain is built from TRBV29-1 and TRBJ2-7; no clear D gene. The CDR3 consists of 11 residues. V lost 5 bases and J lost 4, with 9 bases in between. The germline CDR1 and CDR2 sequences are SQVTM and ANQGSEA.

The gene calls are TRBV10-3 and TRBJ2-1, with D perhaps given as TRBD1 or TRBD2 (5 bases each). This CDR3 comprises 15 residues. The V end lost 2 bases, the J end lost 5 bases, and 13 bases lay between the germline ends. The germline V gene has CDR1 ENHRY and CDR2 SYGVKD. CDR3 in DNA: TGTGCCATCAGTGAGCCGCAACGGGGACACAATGAGCAGTTCTTC. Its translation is CAISEPQRGHNEQFF.

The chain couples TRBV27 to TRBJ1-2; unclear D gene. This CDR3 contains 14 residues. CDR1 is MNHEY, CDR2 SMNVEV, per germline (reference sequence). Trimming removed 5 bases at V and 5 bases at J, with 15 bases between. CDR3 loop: CASSVAGSGYGYTF. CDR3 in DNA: TGTGCCAGCAGTGTCGCTGGCAGCGGGTATGGCTACACCTTC.

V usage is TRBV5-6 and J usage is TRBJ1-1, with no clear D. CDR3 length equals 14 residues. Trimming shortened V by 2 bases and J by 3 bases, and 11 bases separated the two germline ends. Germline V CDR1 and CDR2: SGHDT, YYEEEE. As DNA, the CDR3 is TGTGCCAGCAGCTTCTTAGGTGGGGACACTGAAGCTTTCTTT. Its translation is CASSFLGGDTEAFF. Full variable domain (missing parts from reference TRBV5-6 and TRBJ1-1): DAGVTQSPTHLIKTRGQQVTLRCSPKSGHDTVSWYQQALGQGPQFIFQYYEEEERQRGNFPDRFSGHQFPNYSSELNVNALLLGDSALYLCASSFLGGDTEAFFGQGTRLTVV.

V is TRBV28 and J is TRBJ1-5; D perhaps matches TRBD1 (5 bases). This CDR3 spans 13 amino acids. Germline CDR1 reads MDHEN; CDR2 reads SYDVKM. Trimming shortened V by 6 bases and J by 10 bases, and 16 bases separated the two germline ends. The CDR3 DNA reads TGTGCCAGCAGAGGGGACCGGACTGATCCCCAGCATTTT. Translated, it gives CASRGDRTDPQHF.

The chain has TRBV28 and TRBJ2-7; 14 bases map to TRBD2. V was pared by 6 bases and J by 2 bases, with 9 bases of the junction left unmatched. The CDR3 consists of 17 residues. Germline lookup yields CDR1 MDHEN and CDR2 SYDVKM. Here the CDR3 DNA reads TGTGCCAGCAGCCCCGGACTAGCGGGAGGAGGGCCCTACGAGCAGTACTTC. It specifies CASSPGLAGGGPYEQYF.

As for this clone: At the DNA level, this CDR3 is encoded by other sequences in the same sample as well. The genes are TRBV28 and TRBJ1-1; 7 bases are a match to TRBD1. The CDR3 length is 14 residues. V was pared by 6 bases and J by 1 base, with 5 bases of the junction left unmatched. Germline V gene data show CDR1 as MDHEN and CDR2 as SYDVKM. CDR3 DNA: TGTGCCAGCAGGAGCAGGGGGGGGAACACTGAAGCTTTCTTT. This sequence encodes CASRSRGGNTEAFF.

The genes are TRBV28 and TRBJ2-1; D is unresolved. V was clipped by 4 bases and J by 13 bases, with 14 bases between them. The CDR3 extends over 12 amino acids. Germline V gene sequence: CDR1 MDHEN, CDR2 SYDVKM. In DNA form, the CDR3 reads TGTGCCAGCAGTTCCTCAGACGGTGCCCAGTTCTTC. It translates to CASSSSDGAQFF.

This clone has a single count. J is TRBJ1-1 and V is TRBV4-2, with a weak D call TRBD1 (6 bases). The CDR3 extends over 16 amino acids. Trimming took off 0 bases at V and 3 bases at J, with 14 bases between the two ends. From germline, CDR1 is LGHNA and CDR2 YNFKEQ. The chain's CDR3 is CASSQDRGLVYTEAFF. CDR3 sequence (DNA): TGTGCCAGCAGCCAAGATCGGGGGCTGGTTTACACTGAAGCTTTCTTT.

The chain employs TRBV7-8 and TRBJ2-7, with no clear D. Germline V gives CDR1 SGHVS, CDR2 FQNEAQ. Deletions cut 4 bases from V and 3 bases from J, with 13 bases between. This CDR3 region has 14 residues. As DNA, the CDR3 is TGTGCCAGCAGCTCTCGCAGGATGGACTACGAGCAGTACTTC. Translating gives CASSSRRMDYEQYF.

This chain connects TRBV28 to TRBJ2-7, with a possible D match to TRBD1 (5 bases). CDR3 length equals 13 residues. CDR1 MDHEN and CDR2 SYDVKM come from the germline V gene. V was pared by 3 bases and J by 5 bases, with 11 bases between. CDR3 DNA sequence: TGTGCCAGCAGTTTCAGGACACACGACGAGCAGTACTTC. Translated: CASSFRTHDEQYF.

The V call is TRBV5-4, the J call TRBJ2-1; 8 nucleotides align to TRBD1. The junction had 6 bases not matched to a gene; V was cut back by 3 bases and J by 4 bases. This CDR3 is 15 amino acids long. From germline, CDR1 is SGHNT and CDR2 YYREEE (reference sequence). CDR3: CASSSSDRGYNEQFF. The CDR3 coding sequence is TGTGCCAGCAGCTCCAGCGACAGGGGATACAATGAGCAGTTCTTC.

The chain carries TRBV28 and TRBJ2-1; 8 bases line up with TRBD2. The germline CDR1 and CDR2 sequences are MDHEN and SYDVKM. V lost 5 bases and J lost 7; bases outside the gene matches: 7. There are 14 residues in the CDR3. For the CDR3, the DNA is TGTGCCAGCAGTCGACTAGCGTTTCAGAATGAGCAGTTCTTC. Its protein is CASSRLAFQNEQFF.

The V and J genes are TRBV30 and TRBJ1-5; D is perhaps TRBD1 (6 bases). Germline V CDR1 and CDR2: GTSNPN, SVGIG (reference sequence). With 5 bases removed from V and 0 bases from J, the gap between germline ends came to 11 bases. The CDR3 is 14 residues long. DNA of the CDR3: TGTGCCTGGGATCAGGGGTATAGCAATCAGCCCCAGCATTTT. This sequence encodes CAWDQGYSNQPQHF.

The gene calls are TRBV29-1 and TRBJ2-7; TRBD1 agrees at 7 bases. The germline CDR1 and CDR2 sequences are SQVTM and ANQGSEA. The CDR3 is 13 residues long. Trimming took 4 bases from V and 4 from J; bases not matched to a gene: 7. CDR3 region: CSVVVGTEYEQYF. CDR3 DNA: TGCAGCGTTGTCGTCGGGACAGAGTACGAGCAGTACTTC.

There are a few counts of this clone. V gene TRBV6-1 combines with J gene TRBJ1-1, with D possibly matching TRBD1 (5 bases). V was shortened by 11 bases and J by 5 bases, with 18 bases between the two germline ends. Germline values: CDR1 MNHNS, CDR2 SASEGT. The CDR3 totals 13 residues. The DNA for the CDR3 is TGTGCCTGTTCGGATAGGGGAAGGACTGAAGCTTTCTTT. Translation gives CACSDRGRTEAFF.

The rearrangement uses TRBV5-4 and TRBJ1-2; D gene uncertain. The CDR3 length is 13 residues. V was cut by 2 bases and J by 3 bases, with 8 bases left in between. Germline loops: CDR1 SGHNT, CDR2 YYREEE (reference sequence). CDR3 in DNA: TGTGCCAGCAGCTTAGGGCAGTACTATGGCTACACCTTC. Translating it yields CASSLGQYYGYTF.